This T cell receptor beta chain was identified in a study of T cells expressing NK-cell markers. Study background: Seven HCMV-seropositive donors and one seronegative donor made up the eight sequenced donors. General study findings and limits: These same clonotypes (in several donors) also led the CD3+CD56-NKG2C+ fraction. The share of CD8+ T cells held by dominant NKG2C+ clonotypes was roughly 1.0-8% in several donors. Unclear, still, was the HCMV specificity of the expanded NKG2C+ T cell clones.

TCRdb reprocessed the 5' RACE reads, keeping one entry per CDR3 protein, no DNA. Its table lists approximately 380,000 distinct CDR3 sequences. A note on this clonotype: What it binds is not known.

Material for sequencing was blood T cells: a sorted CD56 or NKG2C T cell subset, CD4+ or CD8+ T cells, or bulk PBMC T cells (not recorded which). The origin of this receptor is a man aged 18 to 69 in good health.

The CDR3 protein is CASSASLGRDRGSQETQYF. The chain recombines TRBV12-3 or TRBV12-4 with TRBJ2-5; TCRdb's D call of TRBD1 is untestable without DNA. The CDR3 sequence is 19 residues long.